The sequence of this T cell receptor (beta chain) was determined in a study of T cells in localized non-small cell lung cancer. Points from the study as a whole: Owing to sequencing of a solitary tumor region, heterogeneity cannot be discounted.

In regard to this clone: The target antigen is unknown.

Per the germline V gene, CDR1 is MDHEN and CDR2 is SYDVKM. Trimming left V 2 bases short and J 4 bases short, with 12 bases between. This CDR3 region has 14 residues. The data were produced by immunoSEQ multiplex PCR, yet TCRdb's version contains in-frame clones alone and is incomplete. The table shows about 130,000 clones, with 89% occurring only once. This clonotype originated in a female donor of 60 years or more with stage I lung adenocarcinoma. The V and J genes are TRBV28 and TRBJ2-7; a weak D match, TRBD1 (5 bases). The material sequenced was peripheral blood, taken before any cancer treatment. The CDR3 sequence is CASSLPGGAYEQYF. In DNA, the CDR3 is TGTGCCAGCAGTTTACCGGGTGGGGCTTACGAGCAGTACTTC.